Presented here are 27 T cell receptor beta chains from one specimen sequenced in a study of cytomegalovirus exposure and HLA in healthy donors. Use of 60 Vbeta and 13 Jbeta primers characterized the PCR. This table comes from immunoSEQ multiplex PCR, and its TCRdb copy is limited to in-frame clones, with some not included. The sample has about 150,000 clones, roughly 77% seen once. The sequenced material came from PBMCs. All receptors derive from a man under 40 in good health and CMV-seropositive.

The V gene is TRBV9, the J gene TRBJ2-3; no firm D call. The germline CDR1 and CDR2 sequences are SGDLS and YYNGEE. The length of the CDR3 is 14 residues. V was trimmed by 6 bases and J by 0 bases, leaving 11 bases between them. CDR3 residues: CASTSGSSTDTQYF. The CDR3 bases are TGTGCCAGCACCTCAGGTTCTAGCACAGATACGCAGTATTTT.

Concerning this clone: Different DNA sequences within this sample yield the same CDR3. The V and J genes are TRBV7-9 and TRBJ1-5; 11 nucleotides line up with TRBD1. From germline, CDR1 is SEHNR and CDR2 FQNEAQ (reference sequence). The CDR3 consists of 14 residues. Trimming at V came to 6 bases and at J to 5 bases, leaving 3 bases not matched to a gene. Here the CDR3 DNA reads TGTGCCAGCAGTCTGGGACAGGGGGATCAGCCCCAGCATTTT. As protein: CASSLGQGDQPQHF.

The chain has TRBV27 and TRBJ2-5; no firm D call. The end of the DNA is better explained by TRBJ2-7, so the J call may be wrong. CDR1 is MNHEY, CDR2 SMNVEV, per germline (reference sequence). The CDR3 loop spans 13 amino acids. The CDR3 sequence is CASSLLTGYEQYF. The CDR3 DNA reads TGTGCCAGCAGTTTACTGACCGGGTACGAGCAGTACTTC.

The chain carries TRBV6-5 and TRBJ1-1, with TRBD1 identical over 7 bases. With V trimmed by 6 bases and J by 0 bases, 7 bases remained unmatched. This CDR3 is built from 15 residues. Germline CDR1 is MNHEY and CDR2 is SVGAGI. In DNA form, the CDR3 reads TGTGCCAGCAGCCCTGGGACAGTTTTGAACACTGAAGCTTTCTTT. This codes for CASSPGTVLNTEAFF.

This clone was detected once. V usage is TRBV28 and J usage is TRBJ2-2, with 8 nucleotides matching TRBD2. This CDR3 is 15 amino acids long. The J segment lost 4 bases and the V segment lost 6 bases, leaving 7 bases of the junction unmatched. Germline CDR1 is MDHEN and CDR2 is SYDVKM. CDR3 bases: TGTGCCAGCAGCCTCGGGGGGGCAGGCACCGGGGAGCTGTTTTTT. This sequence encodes CASSLGGAGTGELFF.

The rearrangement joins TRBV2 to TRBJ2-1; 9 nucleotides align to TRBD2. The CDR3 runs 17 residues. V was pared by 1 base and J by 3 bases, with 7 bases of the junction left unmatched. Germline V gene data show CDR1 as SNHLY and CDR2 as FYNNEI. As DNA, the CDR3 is TGTGCCAGCAGTGAAGAGGCGGGCGGGAGGGTCTACAATGAGCAGTTCTTC. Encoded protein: CASSEEAGGRVYNEQFF. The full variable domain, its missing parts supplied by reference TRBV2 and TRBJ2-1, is EPEVTQTPSHQVTQMGQEVILRCVPISNHLYFYWYRQILGQKVEFLVSFYNNEISEKSEIFDDQFSVERPDGSNFTLKIRSTKLEDSAMYFCASSEEAGGRVYNEQFFGPGTRLTVL.

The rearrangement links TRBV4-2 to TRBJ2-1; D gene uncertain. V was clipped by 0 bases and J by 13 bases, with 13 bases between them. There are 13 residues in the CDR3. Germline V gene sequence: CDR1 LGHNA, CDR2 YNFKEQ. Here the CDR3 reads CASSQDLRFVQFF. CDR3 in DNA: TGTGCCAGCAGCCAAGATCTCCGTTTCGTTCAGTTCTTC.

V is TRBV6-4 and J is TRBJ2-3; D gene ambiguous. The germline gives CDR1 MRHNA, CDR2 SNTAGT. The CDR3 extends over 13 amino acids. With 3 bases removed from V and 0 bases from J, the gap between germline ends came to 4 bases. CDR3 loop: CASSEQSTDTQYF. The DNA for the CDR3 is TGTGCCAGCAGTGAGCAGAGCACAGATACGCAGTATTTT.

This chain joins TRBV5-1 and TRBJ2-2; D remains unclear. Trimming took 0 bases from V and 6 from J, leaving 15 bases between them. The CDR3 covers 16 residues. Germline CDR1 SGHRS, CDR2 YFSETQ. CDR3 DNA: TGCGCCAGCAGCTTGGCCCTTCGTACTAATCCCGGGGAGCTGTTTTTT. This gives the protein CASSLALRTNPGELFF.

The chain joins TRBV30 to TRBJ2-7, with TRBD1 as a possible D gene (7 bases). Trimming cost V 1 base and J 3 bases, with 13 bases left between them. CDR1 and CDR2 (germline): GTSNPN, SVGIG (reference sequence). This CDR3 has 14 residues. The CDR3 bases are TGTGCCTGGAGTGGGCAGGGGGGTATCTACGAGCAGTACTTC. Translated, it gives CAWSGQGGIYEQYF.

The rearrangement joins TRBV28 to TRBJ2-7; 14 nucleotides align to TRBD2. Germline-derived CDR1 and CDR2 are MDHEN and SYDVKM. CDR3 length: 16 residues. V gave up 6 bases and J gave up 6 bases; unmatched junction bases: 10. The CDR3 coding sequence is TGTGCCAGCAGCTCCGGGACTAGCGGGAGTTTCGGCGAGCAGTACTTC. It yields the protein CASSSGTSGSFGEQYF. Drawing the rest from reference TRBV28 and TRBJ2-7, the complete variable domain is DVKVTQSSRYLVKRTGEKVFLECVQDMDHENMFWYRQDPGLGLRLIYFSYDVKMKEKGDIPEGYSVSREKKERFSLILESASTNQTSMYLCASSSGTSGSFGEQYFGPGTRLTVT.

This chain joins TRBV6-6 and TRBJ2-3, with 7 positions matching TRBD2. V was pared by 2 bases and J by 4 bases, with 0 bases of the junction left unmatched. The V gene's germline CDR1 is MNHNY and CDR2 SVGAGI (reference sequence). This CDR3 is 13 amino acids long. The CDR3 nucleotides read TGTGCCAGCAGTTACGGGGGGGCAGATACGCAGTATTTT. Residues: CASSYGGADTQYF.

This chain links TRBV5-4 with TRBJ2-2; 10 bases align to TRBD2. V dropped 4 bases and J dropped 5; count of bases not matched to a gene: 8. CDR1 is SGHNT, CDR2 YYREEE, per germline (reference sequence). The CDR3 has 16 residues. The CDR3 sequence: CASSPASGRLTGELFF. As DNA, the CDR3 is TGTGCCAGCAGCCCTGCTAGCGGGAGATTAACCGGGGAGCTGTTTTTT.

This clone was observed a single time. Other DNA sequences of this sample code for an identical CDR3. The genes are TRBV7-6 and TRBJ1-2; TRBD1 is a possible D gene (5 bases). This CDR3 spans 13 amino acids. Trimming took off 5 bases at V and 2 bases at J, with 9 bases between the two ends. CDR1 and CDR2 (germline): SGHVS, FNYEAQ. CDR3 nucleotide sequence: TGTGCCAGCAGCCCCGACAGAAACTATGGCTACACCTTC. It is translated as CASSPDRNYGYTF.

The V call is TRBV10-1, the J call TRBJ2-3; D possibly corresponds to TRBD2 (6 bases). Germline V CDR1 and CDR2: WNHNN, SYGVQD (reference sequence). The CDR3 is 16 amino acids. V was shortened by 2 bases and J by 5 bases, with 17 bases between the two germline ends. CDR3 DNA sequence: TGCGCCAGCAGTGAGACGCTAGCGAAAGGAGGAGATACGCAGTATTTT. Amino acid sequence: CASSETLAKGGDTQYF.

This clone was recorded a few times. Here the CDR3 reads CASSVKKGAQANEKLFF. CDR3 nucleotide sequence: TGTGCCAGCAGCGTAAAAAAGGGGGCGCAGGCTAATGAAAAACTGTTTTTT. V usage is TRBV9 and J usage is TRBJ1-4; TRBD1 matches at 7 bases. Trimming removed 1 base from V and 3 bases from J; junction bases left unmatched: 9. The CDR3 is 17 residues long. The germline V gene has CDR1 SGDLS and CDR2 YYNGEE.

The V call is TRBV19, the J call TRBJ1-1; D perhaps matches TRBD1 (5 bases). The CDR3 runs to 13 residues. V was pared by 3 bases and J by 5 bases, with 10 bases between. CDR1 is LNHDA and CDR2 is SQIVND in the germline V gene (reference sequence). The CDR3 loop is CASSMGGRTEAFF. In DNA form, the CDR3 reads TGTGCCAGTAGTATGGGGGGAAGGACTGAAGCTTTCTTT.

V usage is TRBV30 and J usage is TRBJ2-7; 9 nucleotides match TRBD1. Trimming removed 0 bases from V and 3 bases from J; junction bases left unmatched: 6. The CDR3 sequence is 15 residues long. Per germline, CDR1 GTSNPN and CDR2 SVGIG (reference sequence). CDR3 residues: CAWSVPGQGHYEQYF. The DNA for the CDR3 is TGTGCCTGGAGTGTCCCGGGACAGGGCCACTACGAGCAGTACTTC.

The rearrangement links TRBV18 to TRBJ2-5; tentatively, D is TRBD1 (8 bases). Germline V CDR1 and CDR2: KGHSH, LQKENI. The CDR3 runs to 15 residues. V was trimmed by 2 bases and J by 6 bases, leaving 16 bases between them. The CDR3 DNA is TGTGCCAGCTCACCAGAAGGACAGGGAGGGAAGACCCAGTACTTC. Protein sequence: CASSPEGQGGKTQYF.

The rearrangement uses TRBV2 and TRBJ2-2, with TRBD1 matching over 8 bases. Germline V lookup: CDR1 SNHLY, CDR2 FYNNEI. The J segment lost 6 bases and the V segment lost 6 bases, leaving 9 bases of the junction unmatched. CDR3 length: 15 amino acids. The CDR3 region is CASRDGQGLAGELFF. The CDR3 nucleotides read TGTGCCAGCAGAGATGGACAGGGACTGGCCGGGGAGCTGTTTTTT.

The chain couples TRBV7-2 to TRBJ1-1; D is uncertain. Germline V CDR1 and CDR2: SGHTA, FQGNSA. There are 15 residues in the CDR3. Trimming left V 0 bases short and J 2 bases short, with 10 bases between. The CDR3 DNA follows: TGTGCCAGCAGCTTAGCGGTGACACTTAACACTGAAGCTTTCTTT. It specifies CASSLAVTLNTEAFF.

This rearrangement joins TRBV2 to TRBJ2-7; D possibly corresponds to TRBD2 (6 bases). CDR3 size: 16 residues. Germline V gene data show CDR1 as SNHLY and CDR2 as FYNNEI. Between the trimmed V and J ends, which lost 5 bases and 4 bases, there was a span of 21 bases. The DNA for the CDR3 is TGTGCCAGCAGTCAAGGCGGCGGCGGGAAGAGGTACGAGCAGTACTTC. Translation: CASSQGGGGKRYEQYF.

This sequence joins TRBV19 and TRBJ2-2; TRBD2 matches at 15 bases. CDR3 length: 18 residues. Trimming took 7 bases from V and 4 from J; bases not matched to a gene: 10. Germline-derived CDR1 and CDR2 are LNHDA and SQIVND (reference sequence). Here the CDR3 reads CASTLPGLAGGTTGELFF. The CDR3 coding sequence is TGTGCCAGTACCTTGCCGGGACTAGCGGGGGGAACCACCGGGGAGCTGTTTTTT.

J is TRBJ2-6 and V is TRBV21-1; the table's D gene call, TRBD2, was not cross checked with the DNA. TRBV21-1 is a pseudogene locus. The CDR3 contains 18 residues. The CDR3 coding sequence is TGTGCCAGCAGCAATGTTAGCGGGAGAGGACCTGGGGCCAACGTCCTGACTTTC. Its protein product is CASSNVSGRGPGANVLTF.

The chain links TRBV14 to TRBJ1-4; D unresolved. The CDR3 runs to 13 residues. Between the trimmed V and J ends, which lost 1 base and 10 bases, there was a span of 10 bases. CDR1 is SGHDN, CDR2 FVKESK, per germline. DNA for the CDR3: TGTGCCAGCAGCCAAGGGGAGGGTGGAAAACTGTTTTTT. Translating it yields CASSQGEGGKLFF.

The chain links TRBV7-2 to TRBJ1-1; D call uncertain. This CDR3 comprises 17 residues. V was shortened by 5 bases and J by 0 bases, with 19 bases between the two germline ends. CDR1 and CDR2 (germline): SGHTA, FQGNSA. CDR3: CASSHRNFGYMNTEAFF. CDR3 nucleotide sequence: TGTGCCAGCAGCCATCGGAACTTCGGGTACATGAACACTGAAGCTTTCTTT.

CDR3 amino acids: CSVRAGGSEKLFF. CDR3 nucleotides: TGCAGCGTAAGAGCAGGGGGGAGTGAAAAACTGTTTTTT. V is TRBV29-1 and J is TRBJ1-4; 7 bases agree with TRBD1. Germline CDR1 reads SQVTM; CDR2 reads ANQGSEA. This CDR3 region has 13 residues. With V trimmed by 6 bases and J by 7 bases, 8 bases remained unmatched.